This passage covers 10 T cell receptor beta chains from one sample sequenced in a study of T cell repertoires in cytomegalovirus infection. No antigens are known for them. TCRdb redid the calling of the reads with MiXCR, one entry per CDR3 protein. The top ten hold roughly three fifths of the sample, which has 230,000 or so distinct CDR3 sequences, approximately 40% seen once. Sequencing was performed on CD8+ T cells from cultured PBMCs, taken from culture after CMV antigen stimulation. The receptors come from a human donor in good health (CMV status not recorded). Some clones in this sample may be carry-over from other donors' samples.

The rearrangement uses TRBV27 and TRBJ2-7; D is unclear. The CDR3 runs to 13 residues. Trimming left V 2 bases short and J 7 bases short, with 12 bases between. Germline V gives CDR1 MNHEY, CDR2 SMNVEV (reference sequence). CDR3 in DNA: TGTGCCAGCAGTTTAGGCCCCCGGATGGAGCAGTACTTC. It encodes CASSLGPRMEQYF.

There are many counts of this clonotype. This rearrangement joins TRBV7-9 to TRBJ2-7; D is undetermined. V was cut by 8 bases and J by 3 bases, with 11 bases left in between. Germline CDR1 and CDR2: SEHNR and FQNEAQ (reference sequence). The CDR3 runs to 12 residues. CDR3 sequence: CASSPPSYEQYF. Written as DNA, the CDR3 is TGTGCCAGCTCCCCCCCCAGCTACGAGCAGTACTTC.

This clonotype was picked up a small number of times. The genes are TRBV6-1 and TRBJ1-1; TRBD1 is a possible D gene (5 bases). Trimming stripped 8 bases from V and 4 bases from J, with 14 bases between. Germline V gene lookup returns CDR1 MNHNS and CDR2 SASEGT. The CDR3 has 13 residues. CDR3 nucleotides: TGTGCCAGCGCAGTACTGGGGGGCACTGAAGCTTTCTTT. It encodes CASAVLGGTEAFF.

This clonotype was detected only a few times. The chain carries TRBV7-2 and TRBJ2-5, with D tentatively TRBD2 (5 bases). Trimming left V 1 base short and J 2 bases short, with 8 bases between. The CDR3 is made up of 14 amino acids. Germline V gene lookup returns CDR1 SGHTA and CDR2 FQGNSA. The CDR3 spells CASSLGSGQETQYF. In DNA form, the CDR3 reads TGTGCCAGCAGCTTAGGCTCGGGACAAGAGACCCAGTACTTC.

The chain recombines TRBV6-1 with TRBJ2-3, with a weak D call TRBD2 (5 bases). In germline, CDR1 is MNHNS, CDR2 SASEGT. V lost 3 bases and J lost 1, with 14 bases in between. There are 16 residues in the CDR3. Written as DNA, the CDR3 is TGTGCCAGCAGTGAGGAGGACTTGGGTGGCACAGATACGCAGTATTTT. This translates into CASSEEDLGGTDTQYF.

The sample holds a few counts of this clonotype. This chain uses TRBV14 with TRBJ1-4; weak D call: TRBD1 (5 bases). V gave up 2 bases and J gave up 4 bases, with 11 bases separating them. This CDR3 has 15 amino acids. The germline CDR1 and CDR2 sequences are SGHDN and FVKESK. CDR3 loop: CASSQRGGFNEKLFF. The CDR3 region has the DNA TGTGCCAGCAGCCAAAGGGGCGGATTTAATGAAAAACTGTTTTTT.

This clonotype occurred a few times. V usage is TRBV4-2 and J usage is TRBJ1-1; D is ambiguous. V lost 4 bases to trimming and J lost 1 base, with 10 bases between them. This CDR3 is 14 amino acids long. Germline V gene data show CDR1 as LGHNA and CDR2 as YNFKEQ. CDR3 nucleotides: TGTGCCAGCAGCCTACTATTAGGGAACACTGAAGCTTTCTTT. This translates into CASSLLLGNTEAFF.

The CDR3 DNA sequence: TGTGCCAGCAGTTGGAGGGGGCGCGTCACCGGGGAGCTGTTTTTT. Protein product: CASSWRGRVTGELFF. The chain couples TRBV27 to TRBJ2-2; D might be TRBD1 (7 bases). Trimming removed 4 bases from V and 4 bases from J, with 13 bases in between. The CDR3 is 15 amino acids. Germline V gene lookup returns CDR1 MNHEY and CDR2 SMNVEV (reference sequence).

This clonotype was picked up a small number of times. The chain links TRBV6-6 to TRBJ1-5, with 8 positions matching TRBD1. The CDR3 length is 15 residues. Germline V gene sequence: CDR1 MNHNY, CDR2 SVGAGI (reference sequence). Trimming removed 6 bases from V and 5 bases from J; junction bases left unmatched: 9. The CDR3 region is CASSPGQGQDQPQHF. In DNA form, the CDR3 reads TGTGCCAGCAGCCCAGGGCAGGGACAGGATCAGCCCCAGCATTTT.

The chain uses TRBV7-4 and TRBJ2-5; 8 bases are a match to TRBD2. The CDR3 loop spans 15 amino acids. Germline trimming cut 6 bases from V and 0 bases from J; bases unmatched to any gene: 6. Germline V CDR1 and CDR2: SGHVT, SQSDAQ. The CDR3 region has the DNA TGTGCCAGCAGTAAGGAACTAGCGGACCAAGAGACCCAGTACTTC. Its protein is CASSKELADQETQYF.